A selection of T cell receptor beta chains follows, all from one sample in a study of blood T cell repertoires in COVID-19. The assay was immunoSEQ multiplex PCR, and TCRdb's table has in-frame clones only and misses some. This table has about 330,000 clones, roughly 89% appearing once. Material for sequencing was peripheral blood. The source is a man younger than 45 with COVID-19, enrolled during active disease. Both conserved end residues are part of each CDR3. Fields, in order: V gene, D gene, clone size, J gene, CDR3 DNA, CDR3 protein. A D gene is named only where the DNA matches it firmly. Expanded clones are given a class, and other clones once, few, many or no size at all.

V: TRBV9; D: TRBD1; size: NA; J: TRBJ1-2; DNA: TGTGCCAGCAGCGTAGCCAGGGGGCAGGGGGTTAGGGGCTACACCTTC; CDR3: CASSVARGQGVRGYTF
V: TRBV10-3; D: TRBD1; size: NA; J: TRBJ2-7; DNA: TGTGCCATCAGTGAGTCCGGGACAGGGTGCGGGCAGGACTTC; CDR3: CAISESGTGCGQDF
V: TRBV7-3; D: TRBD2; size: NA; J: TRBJ2-7; DNA: TGTGCCAGCAGCTTCTCTGGACTAGCGGGAGGGCCCTACGAGCAGTACTTC; CDR3: CASSFSGLAGGPYEQYF
V: TRBV10-3; D: TRBD1; size: once; J: TRBJ1-1; DNA: TGTGCCATCAGGTCGGGACAGGGGGACACTGAAGCTTTCTTT; CDR3: CAIRSGQGDTEAFF
V: TRBV18; D: TRBD2; size: NA; J: TRBJ2-3; DNA: TGTGCCAGCTCACGAAGCGGGGGGTTTAACACAGATACGCAGTATTTT; CDR3: CASSRSGGFNTDTQYF
V: TRBV7-2; D: TRBD1; size: NA; J: TRBJ1-3; DNA: TGTGCCAGCAGCCCAAGGACAGGGCCGGGAAACACCATATATTTT; CDR3: CASSPRTGPGNTIYF
V: TRBV20-1; D: NA; size: once; J: TRBJ1-1; DNA: TGCAGTGCTAGTCAGGTTAACACTGAAGCTTTCTTT; CDR3: CSASQVNTEAFF
V: TRBV28; D: NA; size: NA; J: TRBJ2-7; DNA: TGTGCCAGCAGTTGGACAGTCCACGAGCAGTACTTC; CDR3: CASSWTVHEQYF
V: TRBV18; D: NA; size: once; J: TRBJ1-1; DNA: TGTGCCAGCTCACCAAGTCTCTTGTCAGGGGCCTTTGAAGCTTTCTTT; CDR3: CASSPSLLSGAFEAFF
V: TRBV19; D: TRBD1; size: NA; J: TRBJ2-7; DNA: TGTGCCAGTAGTCCAGTGGATTTAGGGACAGGTACCTACGAGCAGTACTTC; CDR3: CASSPVDLGTGTYEQYF
V: TRBV29-1; D: NA; size: NA; J: TRBJ2-7; DNA: TGCAGCGTAAAGACTACCACCTACGAGCAGTACTTC; CDR3: CSVKTTTYEQYF
V: TRBV19; D: TRBD1; size: NA; J: TRBJ2-7; DNA: TGTGCCAGTAGAGACCGGGACAGCTCCTACGAGCAGTACTTC; CDR3: CASRDRDSSYEQYF
V: TRBV27; D: NA; size: NA; J: TRBJ2-1; DNA: TGTGCCAGCAGTCCGTCGCGGGGTGAGCTGGTGAATGAGCAGTTCTTC; CDR3: CASSPSRGELVNEQFF
V: TRBV28; D: NA; size: NA; J: TRBJ2-1; DNA: TGTGCCAGCAGCAACAGGGACTCCTACAATGAGCAGTTCTTC; CDR3: CASSNRDSYNEQFF
V: TRBV20-1; D: NA; size: NA; J: TRBJ2-4; DNA: TGCAGTGCTAGTAAGAGAGTGGGCCCCGCCAAAAACATTCAGTACTTC; CDR3: CSASKRVGPAKNIQYF
V: TRBV30; D: TRBD1; size: NA; J: TRBJ2-1; DNA: TGTGCCTGGAGTGAGGACAGGGGACGATATGAAAATGAGCAGTTCTTC; CDR3: CAWSEDRGRYENEQFF
V: TRBV4-3; D: TRBD1; size: NA; J: TRBJ1-1; DNA: TGCGCCAGCAGCCTAGATCCACGACAGGGGAACACTGAAGCTTTCTTT; CDR3: CASSLDPRQGNTEAFF
V: TRBV24-1; D: TRBD1; size: NA; J: TRBJ2-2; DNA: TGTGCCACCGGGGACAGCATATCCACCGGGGAGCTGTTTTTT; CDR3: CATGDSISTGELFF
V: TRBV7-6; D: NA; size: NA; J: TRBJ1-1; DNA: TGTGCCAGCAGCTTATATAACCAGATGAACACTGAAGCTTTCTTT; CDR3: CASSLYNQMNTEAFF
V: TRBV7-3; D: NA; size: few; J: TRBJ1-1; DNA: TGTGCCAGCAGCCCCGGACGGACGGCGGGGAACACTGAAGCTTTCTTT; CDR3: CASSPGRTAGNTEAFF
V: TRBV13; D: TRBD1; size: NA; J: TRBJ1-4; DNA: TGTGCCAGCAGCGTGGACAGGGAGAAACTGTTTTTT; CDR3: CASSVDREKLFF
V: TRBV5-4; D: NA; size: NA; J: TRBJ2-7; DNA: TGTGCCAGCAGCTTTATGGGCAACTCCTACGAGCAGTACTTC; CDR3: CASSFMGNSYEQYF
V: TRBV5-6; D: TRBD1; size: NA; J: TRBJ2-4; DNA: TGTGCCAGCAGCTCTGCGACAGGGGGAAACATTCAGTACTTC; CDR3: CASSSATGGNIQYF
V: TRBV19; D: TRBD1; size: NA; J: TRBJ1-5; DNA: TGTGCCAGTATCAGGGCAGGGGGCGCGGGCAATCAGCCCCAGCATTTT; CDR3: CASIRAGGAGNQPQHF
V: TRBV5-6; D: TRBD1; size: NA; J: TRBJ2-3; DNA: TGTGCCAGCAGCTTGGCCCAGGGGGCAGATACGCAGTATTTT; CDR3: CASSLAQGADTQYF
V: TRBV6-2/TRBV6-3; D: TRBD1; size: NA; J: TRBJ2-1; DNA: TGTGCCAGCAGTGATGGGACAGGGTCCTACAATGAGCAGTTCTTC; CDR3: CASSDGTGSYNEQFF
V: TRBV7-8; D: TRBD1; size: NA; J: TRBJ1-1; DNA: TGTGCCAGCAGCAGGACAGGGGAACTGAACACTGAAGCTTTCTTT; CDR3: CASSRTGELNTEAFF
V: TRBV24-1; D: NA; size: NA; J: TRBJ2-5; DNA: TGTGCCACCAGTGGCGGGTCGGGGGAGACCCAGTACTTC; CDR3: CATSGGSGETQYF
V: TRBV3-1/TRBV3-2; D: NA; size: NA; J: TRBJ2-2; DNA: TGTGCCAGCAGCCAACAGGGGTCCACCGGGGAGCTGTTTTTT; CDR3: CASSQQGSTGELFF
V: TRBV10-1; D: NA; size: NA; J: TRBJ2-7; DNA: TGCGCCAGCACCGGTCCAGGGAATCCCTACGAGCAGTACTTC; CDR3: CASTGPGNPYEQYF
V: TRBV18; D: TRBD2; size: NA; J: TRBJ2-7; DNA: TGTGCCAGCTCAACTTTAGCGGGAGGCGACGAGCAGTACTTC; CDR3: CASSTLAGGDEQYF
V: TRBV4-1; D: TRBD1; size: once; J: TRBJ1-5; DNA: TGCGCCAGCAGCCAGGACAGGAATCAGCCCCAGCATTTT; CDR3: CASSQDRNQPQHF
V: TRBV29-1; D: NA; size: once; J: TRBJ2-7; DNA: TGCAGCGTCACCACAGGGAACGACGAGCAGTACTTC; CDR3: CSVTTGNDEQYF
V: TRBV12-5; D: TRBD2; size: NA; J: TRBJ2-3; DNA: TGTGCTAGTGGTTTGTTGGGACTAGCGGGGGAAGATACGCAGTATTTT; CDR3: CASGLLGLAGEDTQYF
V: TRBV5-1; D: NA; size: NA; J: TRBJ2-7; DNA: TGCGCCAGCAGCAAACAGAGGGACGAGCAGTACTTC; CDR3: CASSKQRDEQYF
V: TRBV19; D: TRBD1; size: NA; J: TRBJ1-5; DNA: TGTGCCAGTAGTGTTCAGGGGGGATATAGCAATCAGCCCCAGCATTTT; CDR3: CASSVQGGYSNQPQHF
V: TRBV7-2; D: NA; size: NA; J: TRBJ1-5; DNA: TGTGCCAGCAGCTTAAAATTCGACTACGGAAGCAATCAGCCCCAGCATTTT; CDR3: CASSLKFDYGSNQPQHF
V: TRBV28; D: NA; size: few; J: TRBJ2-7; DNA: TGTGCCAGCAGTTTACCAACCTACGAGCAGTACTTC; CDR3: CASSLPTYEQYF
V: TRBV28; D: TRBD1; size: NA; J: TRBJ1-5; DNA: TGTGCCAGCAGACCTAACAGGGGGCATCAGCCCCAGCATTTT; CDR3: CASRPNRGHQPQHF
V: TRBV2; D: NA; size: NA; J: TRBJ2-5; DNA: TGTGCCAGCAGTGATCCCCCTGAGACCCAGTACTTC; CDR3: CASSDPPETQYF
V: TRBV5-6; D: NA; size: NA; J: TRBJ1-1; DNA: TGTGCCAGCAGCTTTAATCGCCTACCGAACACTGAAGCTTTCTTT; CDR3: CASSFNRLPNTEAFF